The text below deals with one T cell receptor beta chain. Its matching antigen is unknown. Assay used: immunoSEQ multiplex PCR; TCRdb lists only in-frame clones, some missing. The data contain approximately 51,000 clones, around 85% of them seen just once; the ten biggest clones take up approximately 16%. CDR1 is SGHNT, CDR2 YENEEA, per germline. Trimming took 4 bases from V and 6 from J; bases not matched to a gene: 5. CDR3 length: 14 amino acids. The data stem from a study of PD-L1 blockade in urothelial cancer. About the research overall: About nine tenths of the roughly 30 patients comprised males who had bladder-origin urothelial cancer. Blood was evaluated 3 weeks (second dose) and 6 weeks after therapy began.

Points from the study as a whole: Durable-benefit patients had greater expansion of tumor-associated blood clones at 3 weeks.

The sequence was obtained from a man aged 55 to 70 with urothelial cancer. This sample comprised PBMCs, obtained around atezolizumab (anti-PD-L1) treatment. The chain employs TRBV11-3 and TRBJ2-4; 8 positions match TRBD1. Here the CDR3 reads CASSSGQGGNIQYF. Here the CDR3 DNA reads TGTGCCAGCAGCTCCGGACAGGGCGGAAACATTCAGTACTTC. Full variable domain (missing parts from reference TRBV11-3 and TRBJ2-4): EAGVVQSPRYKIIEKKQPVAFWCNPISGHNTLYWYLQNLGQGPELLIRYENEEAVDDSQLPKDRFSAERLKGVDSTLKIQPAELGDSAVYLCASSSGQGGNIQYFGAGTRLSVL.